Each of the 23 T cell receptor beta chains below was sequenced from the same sample in a study of T cell changes during pregnancy in multiple sclerosis (dated by TCRdb to the late 2010s). Library preparation was by the immunoSEQ multiplex PCR assay. In its TCRdb copy, this immuneACCESS table keeps in-frame sequences only and misses some clones. Where compared with another copy, unresolved V genes explain less than half of these, and the others have no known cause. For this sample the table gives 45,000 to 65,000 clones, of which around 93% were detected only once. About 3.7% of the sample goes to the ten largest clones. The sequenced sample was peripheral blood, obtained after pregnancy. The source of these receptors is a female donor in good health, enrolled as a control in a pregnancy study.

J is TRBJ2-7 and V is TRBV28; unclear D gene. The length of the CDR3 is 12 residues. Germline-derived CDR1 and CDR2 are MDHEN and SYDVKM. Trimming cost V 6 bases and J 0 bases, with 6 bases left between them. DNA of the CDR3: TGTGCCAGCAGCCCCCACTCCTACGAGCAGTACTTC. Its protein is CASSPHSYEQYF. The full variable domain, with the rest looked up from reference TRBV28 and TRBJ2-7, is DVKVTQSSRYLVKRTGEKVFLECVQDMDHENMFWYRQDPGLGLRLIYFSYDVKMKEKGDIPEGYSVSREKKERFSLILESASTNQTSMYLCASSPHSYEQYFGPGTRLTVT.

This clone was seen a single time. The V and J genes are TRBV7-2 and TRBJ1-2; D may be TRBD1 (6 bases). Germline V CDR1 and CDR2: SGHTA, FQGNSA. Deletions cut 4 bases from V and 0 bases from J, with 12 bases between. The CDR3 runs to 15 residues. The CDR3 coding sequence is TGTGCCAGCAGCTCCCCCGACAGGTCTAACTATGGCTACACCTTC. Translation gives CASSSPDRSNYGYTF.

This chain joins TRBV19 and TRBJ1-4; possibly TRBD1 for D (5 bases). The V end was cut by 3 bases, the J end by 0 bases, with 11 bases between. This CDR3 comprises 16 residues. Germline V gene sequence: CDR1 LNHDA, CDR2 SQIVND (reference sequence). The chain's CDR3 is CASSMGGTATNEKLFF. The CDR3 bases are TGTGCCAGTAGTATGGGCGGGACCGCAACTAATGAAAAACTGTTTTTT.

This clone was found a few times. The gene calls are TRBV5-8 and TRBJ2-3; 7 bases are a match to TRBD1. The germline V gene encodes CDR1 SGHTS and CDR2 YDEGEE. The CDR3 is 15 residues long. The junction had 4 bases not matched to a gene; V was cut back by 2 bases and J by 1 base. The CDR3 region is CASSFYRGGTDTQYF. The CDR3 bases are TGTGCCAGCAGCTTCTACAGGGGCGGCACAGATACGCAGTATTTT.

The chain joins TRBV27 to TRBJ1-1; 9 bases are a match to TRBD1. The V gene's germline CDR1 is MNHEY and CDR2 SMNVEV (reference sequence). The CDR3 runs to 11 residues. Germline trimming cut 8 bases from V and 8 bases from J; bases unmatched to any gene: 3. CDR3 region: CASWTGVEAFF. CDR3 in DNA: TGTGCCAGCTGGACAGGGGTCGAAGCTTTCTTT.

The J gene is TRBJ1-2, the V gene TRBV28; possibly TRBD1 for D (5 bases). The germline V gene has CDR1 MDHEN and CDR2 SYDVKM. The CDR3 covers 14 residues. V lost 4 bases and J lost 2, with 11 bases in between. The CDR3 here is CASSYAGKNYGYTF. The DNA of the CDR3 is TGTGCCAGCAGTTATGCAGGGAAGAACTATGGCTACACCTTC.

This chain joins TRBV9 and TRBJ1-3; 9 bases line up with TRBD1. The CDR3 totals 15 residues. Germline V lookup: CDR1 SGDLS, CDR2 YYNGEE. V dropped 0 bases and J dropped 2; count of bases not matched to a gene: 0. The CDR3 reads CASSVGTGAGNTIYF. DNA of the CDR3: TGTGCCAGCAGCGTAGGGACAGGGGCTGGAAACACCATATATTTT.

V is TRBV10-3 and J is TRBJ2-7; possibly TRBD2 for D (7 bases). The CDR3 is made up of 21 amino acids. Germline CDR1 and CDR2: ENHRY and SYGVKD. Trimming cost V 0 bases and J 2 bases, with 29 bases left between them. The CDR3 spells CAISESRGGAPTDSAAYEQYF. Here the CDR3 DNA reads TGTGCCATCAGTGAGTCCAGAGGGGGGGCCCCCACTGATAGCGCCGCCTACGAGCAGTACTTC.

V and J are TRBV6-1 and TRBJ1-2; TRBD1 matches at 7 bases. The CDR3 has 12 residues. Losses at the gene ends were 3 bases for V and 6 bases for J; bases not matched to a gene: 1. Germline V gives CDR1 MNHNS, CDR2 SASEGT. CDR3 region: CASSDRGDGYTF. The CDR3 DNA is TGTGCCAGCAGTGACAGGGGGGATGGCTACACCTTC.

This chain joins TRBV6-1 and TRBJ2-1, with D hard to call. V was pared by 7 bases and J by 3 bases, with 13 bases between. CDR1 is MNHNS and CDR2 is SASEGT in the germline V gene. CDR3 length: 14 amino acids. DNA for the CDR3: TGTGCCAGCAATTCGCCGGGTTTCTACAATGAGCAGTTCTTC. It yields the protein CASNSPGFYNEQFF.

This chain joins TRBV4-3 and TRBJ1-2, with no clear D. The germline gives CDR1 LGHNA, CDR2 YSLEER. CDR3 size: 15 residues. V shed 6 bases and J shed 3 bases, with 17 bases lying between them. CDR3 nucleotide sequence: TGCGCCAGCAGTCCGGGATTCTCAATGGACTATGGCTACACCTTC. Translating it yields CASSPGFSMDYGYTF.

The genes are TRBV7-3 and TRBJ2-3; D not certain. Germline loops: CDR1 SGHTA, CDR2 FQGTGA. The CDR3 consists of 14 residues. V lost 0 bases and J lost 2, with 6 bases in between. The CDR3 DNA sequence: TGTGCCAGCAGCTTAACTGGCACCACAGATACGCAGTATTTT. It yields the protein CASSLTGTTDTQYF.

This clone appeared a single time. The V call is TRBV6-5, the J call TRBJ1-2; TRBD1 aligns across 9 bases. Germline V gives CDR1 MNHEY, CDR2 SVGAGI. V trimming: 0 bases; J trimming: 4 bases; junction bases outside the gene matches: 6. CDR3 length: 16 residues. CDR3 nucleotides: TGTGCCAGCAGTTACTCGCGCACAGGGGGCTTCTATGGCTACACCTTC. Translated, it gives CASSYSRTGGFYGYTF.

This chain joins TRBV4-2 and TRBJ1-5, with a tentative D call TRBD1 (5 bases). Germline values: CDR1 LGHNA, CDR2 YNFKEQ. Trimming removed 0 bases from V and 2 bases from J, with 8 bases in between. CDR3 size: 15 residues. CDR3 nucleotides: TGTGCCAGCAGCCAAGATACGGGGGGCAATCAGCCCCAGCATTTT. It is translated as CASSQDTGGNQPQHF.

The genes are TRBV6-1 and TRBJ2-3; D gene unclear. Germline V CDR1 and CDR2: MNHNS, SASEGT. CDR3 length: 15 residues. The germline V and J ends were trimmed by 0 bases and 5 bases, with 12 bases remaining between them. In nucleotides, the CDR3 is TGTGCCAGCAGTGAAGCGCTCCAGGTGGTAGATACGCAGTATTTT. Residues: CASSEALQVVDTQYF.

J is TRBJ2-7 and V is TRBV7-2; tentatively, D is TRBD1 (5 bases). The germline V gene has CDR1 SGHTA and CDR2 FQGNSA. With 2 bases removed from V and 2 bases from J, the gap between germline ends came to 10 bases. The CDR3 has 14 residues. CDR3 DNA sequence: TGTGCCAGCAGCTTACTCGGACAACCCTACGAGCAGTACTTC. Translation: CASSLLGQPYEQYF.

The chain joins TRBV7-2 to TRBJ2-3, with 9 bases matching TRBD2. The germline CDR1 and CDR2 sequences are SGHTA and FQGNSA. Trimming at V came to 2 bases and at J to 2 bases, leaving 5 bases not matched to a gene. The CDR3 is 16 residues long. This CDR3 is CASSLRSSGTTDTQYF. Here the CDR3 DNA reads TGTGCCAGCAGCTTACGCTCTAGCGGGACCACAGATACGCAGTATTTT.

This sequence joins TRBV11-1 and TRBJ1-1, with 9 bases matching TRBD1. J was trimmed by 8 bases and V by 1 base; bases with no gene match: 11. The germline CDR1 and CDR2 sequences are SGHAT and FQDESV (reference sequence). This CDR3 contains 16 residues. DNA of the CDR3: TGTGCCAGCAGCTTAGGGGCCGGGACAGGGTCGGAGGAAGCTTTCTTT. This encodes CASSLGAGTGSEEAFF.

This clone was seen repeatedly, ten times or more. The chain combines TRBV6-4 with TRBJ2-3; 9 nucleotides match TRBD2. The CDR3 has 16 residues. Germline-derived CDR1 and CDR2 are MRHNA and SNTAGT. V lost 3 bases and J lost 4; bases outside the gene matches: 8. The CDR3 DNA sequence: TGTGCCAGCAGTGAGGCGGGGGGGGGCTCGGCAGATACGCAGTATTTT. This codes for CASSEAGGGSADTQYF.

J is TRBJ2-5 and V is TRBV5-1; 9 bases agree with TRBD1. Germline V CDR1 and CDR2: SGHRS, YFSETQ. The CDR3 contains 14 residues. The ends lost 3 bases at V and 4 bases at J; junction bases unmatched: 4. This CDR3 is CASSYGTGRETQYF. The CDR3 bases are TGCGCCAGCAGCTACGGGACAGGGAGAGAGACCCAGTACTTC.

This chain uses TRBV7-3 with TRBJ1-1; TRBD1 aligns across 7 bases. This CDR3 comprises 13 residues. Per germline, CDR1 SGHTA and CDR2 FQGTGA. With V trimmed by 4 bases and J by 5 bases, 4 bases remained unmatched. The CDR3 DNA is TGTGCCAGCAGCTCGAACAGGGGAACTGAAGCTTTCTTT. Residues: CASSSNRGTEAFF.

This clone was found once. The J gene is TRBJ2-7, the V gene TRBV6-5; 7 positions agree with TRBD1. CDR1 is MNHEY, CDR2 SVGAGI, per germline. With V trimmed by 5 bases and J by 4 bases, 8 bases remained unmatched. The CDR3 spans 14 residues. Here the CDR3 DNA reads TGTGCCAGCAGTATGGCAGGGGGACCTTACGAGCAGTACTTC. It yields the protein CASSMAGGPYEQYF.

The gene calls are TRBV4-2 and TRBJ2-5; 8 bases align to TRBD2. Looked up from germline, CDR1 is LGHNA and CDR2 is YNFKEQ. This CDR3 is built from 11 residues. J was trimmed by 7 bases and V by 6 bases; bases with no gene match: 1. Written as DNA, the CDR3 is TGTGCCAGCAGGGGACTAGGGACCCAGTACTTC. Its protein product is CASRGLGTQYF.